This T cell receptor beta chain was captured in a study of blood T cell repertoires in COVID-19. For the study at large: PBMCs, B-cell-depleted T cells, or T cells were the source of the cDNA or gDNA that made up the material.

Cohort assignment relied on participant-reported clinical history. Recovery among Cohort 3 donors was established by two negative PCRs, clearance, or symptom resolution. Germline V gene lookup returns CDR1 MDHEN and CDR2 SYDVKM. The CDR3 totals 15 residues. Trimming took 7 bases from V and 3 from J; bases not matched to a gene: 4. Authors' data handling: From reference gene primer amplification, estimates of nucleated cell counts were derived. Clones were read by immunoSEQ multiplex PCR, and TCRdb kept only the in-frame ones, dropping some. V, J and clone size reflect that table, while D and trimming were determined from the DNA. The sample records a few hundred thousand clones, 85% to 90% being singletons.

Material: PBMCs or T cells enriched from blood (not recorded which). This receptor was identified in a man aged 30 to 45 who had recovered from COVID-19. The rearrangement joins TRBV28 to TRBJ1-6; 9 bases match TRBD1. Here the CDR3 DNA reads TGTGCCAGCACGGAGACAGGGGGCTATAATTCACCCCTCCACTTT. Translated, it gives CASTETGGYNSPLHF. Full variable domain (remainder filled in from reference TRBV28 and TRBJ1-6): DVKVTQSSRYLVKRTGEKVFLECVQDMDHENMFWYRQDPGLGLRLIYFSYDVKMKEKGDIPEGYSVSREKKERFSLILESASTNQTSMYLCASTETGGYNSPLHFGNGTRLTVT.